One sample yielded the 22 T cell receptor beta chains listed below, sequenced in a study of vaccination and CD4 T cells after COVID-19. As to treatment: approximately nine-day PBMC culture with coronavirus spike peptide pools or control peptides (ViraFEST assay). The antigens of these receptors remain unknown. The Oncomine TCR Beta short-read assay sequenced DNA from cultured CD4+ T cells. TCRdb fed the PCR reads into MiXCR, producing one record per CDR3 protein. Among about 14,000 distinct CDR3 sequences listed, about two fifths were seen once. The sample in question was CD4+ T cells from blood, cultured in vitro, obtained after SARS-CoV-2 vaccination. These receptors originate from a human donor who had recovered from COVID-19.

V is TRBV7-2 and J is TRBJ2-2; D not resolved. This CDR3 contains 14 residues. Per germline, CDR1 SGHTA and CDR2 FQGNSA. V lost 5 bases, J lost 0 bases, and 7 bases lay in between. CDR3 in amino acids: CASSPPANTGELFF. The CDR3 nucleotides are TGTGCCAGCAGCCCACCCGCGAACACCGGGGAGCTGTTTTTT.

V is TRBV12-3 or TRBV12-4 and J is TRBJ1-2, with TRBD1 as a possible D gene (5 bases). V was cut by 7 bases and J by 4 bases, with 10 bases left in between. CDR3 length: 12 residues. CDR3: CASTSGTYGYTF. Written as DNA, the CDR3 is TGTGCCAGCACCTCTGGGACCTATGGCTACACCTTC.

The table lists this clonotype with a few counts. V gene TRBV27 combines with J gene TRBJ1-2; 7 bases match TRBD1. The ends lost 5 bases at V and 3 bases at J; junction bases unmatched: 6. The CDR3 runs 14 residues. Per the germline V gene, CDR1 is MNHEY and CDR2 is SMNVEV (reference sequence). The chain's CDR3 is CASSPRDRDYGYTF. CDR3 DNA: TGTGCCAGCAGTCCCCGTGACAGGGACTATGGCTACACCTTC.

DNA of the CDR3: TGCGCCAGCAGCCCACTTGCAACTAATGAAAAACTGTTTTTT. It specifies CASSPLATNEKLFF. The chain employs TRBV5-1 and TRBJ1-4; D gene unclear. CDR3 length: 14 residues. CDR1 is SGHRS and CDR2 is YFSETQ in the germline V gene. The V and J ends lost 4 bases and 0 bases respectively, with 7 bases between them.

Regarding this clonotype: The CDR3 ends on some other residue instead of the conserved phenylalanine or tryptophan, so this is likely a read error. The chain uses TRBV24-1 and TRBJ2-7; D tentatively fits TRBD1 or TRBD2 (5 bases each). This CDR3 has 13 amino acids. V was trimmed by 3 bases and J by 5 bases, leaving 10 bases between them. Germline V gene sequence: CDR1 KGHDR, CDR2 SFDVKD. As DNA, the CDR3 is TGTGCCACCAGTGATAAGGGGCGGGACGAGCAGTACCTC. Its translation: CATSDKGRDEQYL.

The CDR3 coding sequence is TGCAGTGCTACACGGGGACGCTCGACTAGCGGGAGAACCTACAATGAGCAGTTCTTC. This sequence encodes CSATRGRSTSGRTYNEQFF. The chain is built from TRBV20-1 and TRBJ2-1, with 12 bases aligning to TRBD2. From germline, CDR1 is DFQATT and CDR2 SNEGSKA (reference sequence). The CDR3 length is 19 residues. V lost 4 bases, J lost 2 bases, and 15 bases stayed unmatched.

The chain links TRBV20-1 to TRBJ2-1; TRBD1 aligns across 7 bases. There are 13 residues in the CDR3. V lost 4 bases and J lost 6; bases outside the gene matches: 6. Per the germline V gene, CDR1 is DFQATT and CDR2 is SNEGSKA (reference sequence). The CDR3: CSAIRTGPNEQFF. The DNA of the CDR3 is TGCAGTGCTATACGGACAGGCCCCAATGAGCAGTTCTTC.

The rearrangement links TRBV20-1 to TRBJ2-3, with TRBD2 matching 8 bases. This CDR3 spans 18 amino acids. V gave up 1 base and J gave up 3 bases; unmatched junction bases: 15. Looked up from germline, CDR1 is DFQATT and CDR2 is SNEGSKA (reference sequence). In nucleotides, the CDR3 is TGCAGTGCTAGAGCGGGGACAAGGCTAGCGGGTCGGACAGATACGCAGTATTTT. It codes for CSARAGTRLAGRTDTQYF.

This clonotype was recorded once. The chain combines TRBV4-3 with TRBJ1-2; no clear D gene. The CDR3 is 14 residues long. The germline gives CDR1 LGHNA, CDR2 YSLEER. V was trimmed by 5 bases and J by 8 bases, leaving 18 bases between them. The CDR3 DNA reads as TGCGCCAGCAGCGAGGCCCGGGAATCAGTCGGCTACACCTTC. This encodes CASSEARESVGYTF.

The CDR3 sequence is CASSESTGVNEQFF. The CDR3 nucleotides are TGCGCCAGCAGTGAGTCGACAGGGGTCAATGAGCAGTTCTTC. The chain couples TRBV10-2 to TRBJ2-1; 8 positions agree with TRBD1. Germline V CDR1 and CDR2: WSHSY, SAAADI. This CDR3 has 14 amino acids. V shed 0 bases and J 6 bases; nucleotides not matched to a gene: 1.

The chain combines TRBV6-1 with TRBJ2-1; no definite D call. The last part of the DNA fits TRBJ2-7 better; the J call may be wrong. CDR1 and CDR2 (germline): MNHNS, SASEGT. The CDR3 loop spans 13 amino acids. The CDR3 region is CASSNPWVYEQYF. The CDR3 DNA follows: TGTGCCAGCAGCAACCCATGGGTCTACGAGCAGTACTTC.

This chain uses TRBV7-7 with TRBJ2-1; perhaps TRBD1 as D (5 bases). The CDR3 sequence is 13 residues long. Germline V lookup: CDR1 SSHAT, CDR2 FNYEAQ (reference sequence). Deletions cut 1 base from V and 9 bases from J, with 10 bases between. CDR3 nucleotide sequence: TGTGCCAGCAGCTTAGGGGCCCAGGGTGAGCAGTTCTTC. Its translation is CASSLGAQGEQFF.

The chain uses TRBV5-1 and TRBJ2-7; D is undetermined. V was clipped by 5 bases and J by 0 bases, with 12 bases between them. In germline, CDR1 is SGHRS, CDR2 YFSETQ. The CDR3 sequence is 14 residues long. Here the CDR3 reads CASRSRSDSYEQYF. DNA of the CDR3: TGCGCCAGCAGGTCTAGGTCGGACTCCTACGAGCAGTACTTC. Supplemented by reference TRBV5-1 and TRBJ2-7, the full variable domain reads KAGVTQTPRYLIKTRGQQVTLSCSPISGHRSVSWYQQTPGQGLQFLFEYFSETQRNKGNFPGRFSGRQFSNSRSEMNVSTLELGDSALYLCASRSRSDSYEQYFGPGTRLTVT.

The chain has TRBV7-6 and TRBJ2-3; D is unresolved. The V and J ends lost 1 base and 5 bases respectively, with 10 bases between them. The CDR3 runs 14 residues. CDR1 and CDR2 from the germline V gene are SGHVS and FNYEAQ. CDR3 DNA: TGTGCCAGCAGCTTAGATCCCGCGCAAGATACGCAGTATTTT. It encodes CASSLDPAQDTQYF.

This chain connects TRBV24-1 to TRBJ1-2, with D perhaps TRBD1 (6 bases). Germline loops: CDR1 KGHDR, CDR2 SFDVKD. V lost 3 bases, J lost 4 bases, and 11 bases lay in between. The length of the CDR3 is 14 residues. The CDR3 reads CATSDRGQTYGYTF. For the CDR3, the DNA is TGTGCCACCAGTGATCGCGGACAGACCTATGGCTACACCTTC.

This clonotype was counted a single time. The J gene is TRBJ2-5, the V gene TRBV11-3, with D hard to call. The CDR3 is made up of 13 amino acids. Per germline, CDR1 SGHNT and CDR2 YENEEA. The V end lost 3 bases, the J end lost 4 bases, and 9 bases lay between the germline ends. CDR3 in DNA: TGTGCCAGCAGCTTTCCAGGAGTAGAGACCCAGTACTTC. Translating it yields CASSFPGVETQYF.

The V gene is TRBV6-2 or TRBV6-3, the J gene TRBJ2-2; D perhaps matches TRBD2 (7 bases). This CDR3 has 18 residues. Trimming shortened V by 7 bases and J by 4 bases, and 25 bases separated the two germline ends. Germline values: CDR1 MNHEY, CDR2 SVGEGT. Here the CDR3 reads CASKLGAPNRGATGELFF. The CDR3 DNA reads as TGTGCCAGCAAACTTGGAGCTCCTAATCGGGGGGCCACCGGGGAGCTGTTTTTT.

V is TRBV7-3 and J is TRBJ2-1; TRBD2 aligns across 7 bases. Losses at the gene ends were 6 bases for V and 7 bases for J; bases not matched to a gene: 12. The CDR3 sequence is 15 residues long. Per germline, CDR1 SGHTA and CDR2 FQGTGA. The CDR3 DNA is TGTGCCAGCAGTCAAAGGGCGGGAGAGGGTAATGAGCAGTTCTTC. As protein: CASSQRAGEGNEQFF.

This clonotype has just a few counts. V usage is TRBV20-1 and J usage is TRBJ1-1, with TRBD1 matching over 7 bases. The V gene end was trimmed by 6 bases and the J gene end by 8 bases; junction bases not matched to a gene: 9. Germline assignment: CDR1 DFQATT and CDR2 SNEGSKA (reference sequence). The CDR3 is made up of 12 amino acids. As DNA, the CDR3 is TGCAGTGCCGAACCGACACAGGGGGAAGCTTTCTTT. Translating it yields CSAEPTQGEAFF.

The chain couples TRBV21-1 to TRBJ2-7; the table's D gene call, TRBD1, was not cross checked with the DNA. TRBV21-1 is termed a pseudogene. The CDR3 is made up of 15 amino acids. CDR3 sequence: CASSKAGGASYEQYF. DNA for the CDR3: TGTGCCAGCAGCAAAGCGGGCGGGGCCTCCTACGAGCAGTACTTC.

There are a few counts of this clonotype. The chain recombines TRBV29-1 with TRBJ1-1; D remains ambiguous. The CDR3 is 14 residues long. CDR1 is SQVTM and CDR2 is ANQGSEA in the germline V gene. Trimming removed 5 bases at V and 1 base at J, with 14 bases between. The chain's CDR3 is CSVWSLISNTEAFF. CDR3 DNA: TGCAGCGTTTGGTCGCTAATTTCGAACACTGAAGCTTTCTTT.

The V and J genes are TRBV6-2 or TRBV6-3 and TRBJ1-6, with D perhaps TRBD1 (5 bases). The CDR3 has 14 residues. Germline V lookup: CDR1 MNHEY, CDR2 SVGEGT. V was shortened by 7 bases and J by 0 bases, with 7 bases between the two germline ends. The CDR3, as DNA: TGTGCCAGCACAGGGAGCTCCTATAATTCACCCCTCCACTTT. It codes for CASTGSSYNSPLHF.